The entry that follows covers one T cell receptor (beta chain) sequence. The data originate from a study of blood T cell repertoires in COVID-19. Study in general: Donors in Cohort 3 counted as recovered after two negative PCRs, clearance, or symptom resolution. Specimens from acute and convalescent COVID-19 originated in the United States, Italy and Spain.

Authors' methods: Reference gene primer amplification gave estimated nucleated cell counts. Measured with immunoSEQ multiplex PCR; TCRdb has only the in-frame clones, and not every one. That table gives V, J and clone size, and the DNA gave D and trimming. The sample consists of some 330,000 clones, around 87% of them appearing once. The germline V gene encodes CDR1 SGHVS and CDR2 FQNEAQ. The CDR3 runs to 16 residues. V dropped 5 bases and J dropped 6; count of bases not matched to a gene: 10. Cohort placement rested on clinical history that participants reported themselves. The clonotype was recovered from a man aged 40-50 years in a cohort exposed to, infected with or recovered from COVID-19 (not recorded which). Sequencing input: PBMCs or T cells enriched from blood (not recorded which). The chain recombines TRBV7-8 with TRBJ1-6; 7 bases are a match to TRBD1. The CDR3 protein is CASSPGQRLANSPLHF. In DNA, the CDR3 is TGTGCCAGCAGCCCGGGACAGCGTCTGGCTAATTCACCCCTCCACTTT.